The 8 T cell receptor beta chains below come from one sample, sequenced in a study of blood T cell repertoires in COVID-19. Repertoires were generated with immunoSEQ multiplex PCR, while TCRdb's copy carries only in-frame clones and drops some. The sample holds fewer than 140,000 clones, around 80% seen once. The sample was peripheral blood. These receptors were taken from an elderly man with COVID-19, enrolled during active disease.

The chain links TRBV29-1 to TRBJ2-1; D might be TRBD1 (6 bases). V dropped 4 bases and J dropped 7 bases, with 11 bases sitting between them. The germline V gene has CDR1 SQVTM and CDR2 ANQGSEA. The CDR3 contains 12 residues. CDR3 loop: CSVGQGRNEQFF. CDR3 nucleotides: TGCAGCGTTGGGCAGGGGCGGAATGAGCAGTTCTTC.

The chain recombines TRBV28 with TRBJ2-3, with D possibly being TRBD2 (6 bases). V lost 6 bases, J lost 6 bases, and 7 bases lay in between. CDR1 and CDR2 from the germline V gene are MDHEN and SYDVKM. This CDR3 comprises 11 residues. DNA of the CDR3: TGTGCCAGCAGCGCGGGGGATACGCAGTATTTT. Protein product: CASSAGDTQYF.

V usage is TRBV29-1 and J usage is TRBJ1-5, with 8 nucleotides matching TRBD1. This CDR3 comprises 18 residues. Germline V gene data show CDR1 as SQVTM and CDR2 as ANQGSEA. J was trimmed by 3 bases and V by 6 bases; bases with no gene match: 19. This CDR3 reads CSVDEDREGESYNQPQHF. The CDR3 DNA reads TGCAGCGTCGACGAGGACAGGGAGGGCGAGAGTTACAATCAGCCCCAGCATTTT.

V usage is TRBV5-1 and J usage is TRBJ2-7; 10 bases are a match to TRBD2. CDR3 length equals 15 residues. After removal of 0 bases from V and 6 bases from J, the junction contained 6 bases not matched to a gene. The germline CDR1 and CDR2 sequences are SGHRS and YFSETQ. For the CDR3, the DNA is TGCGCCAGCAGCTTGGCGTCTAGCGGGAGTGGCGAGCAGTACTTC. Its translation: CASSLASSGSGEQYF.

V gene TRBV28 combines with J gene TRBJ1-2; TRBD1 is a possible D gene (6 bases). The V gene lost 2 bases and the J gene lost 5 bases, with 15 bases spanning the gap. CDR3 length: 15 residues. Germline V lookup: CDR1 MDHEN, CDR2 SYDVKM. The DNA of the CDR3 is TGTGCCAGCAGTTTAGATCCCCAGGGGACGTATGGCTACACCTTC. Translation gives CASSLDPQGTYGYTF.

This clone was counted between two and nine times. The CDR3 DNA reads as TGTGCCAGCAACCCGACTAGCGGGAGTCAAGAGACCCAGTACTTC. This encodes CASNPTSGSQETQYF. The chain employs TRBV11-2 and TRBJ2-5; TRBD2 aligns across 12 bases. V lost 7 bases and J lost 2; bases outside the gene matches: 5. This CDR3 has 15 amino acids. Germline values: CDR1 SGHAT, CDR2 FQNNGV.

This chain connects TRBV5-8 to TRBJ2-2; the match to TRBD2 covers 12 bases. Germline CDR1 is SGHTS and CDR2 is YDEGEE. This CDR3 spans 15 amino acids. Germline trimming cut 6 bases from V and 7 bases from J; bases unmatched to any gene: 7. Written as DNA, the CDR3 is TGTGCCAGCAAGGAACTAGCGGGAGGAGTCGGGGAGCTGTTTTTT. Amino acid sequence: CASKELAGGVGELFF.

CDR3 sequence (DNA): TGTGCCAGTAGTGCCACAGGGTTTGGTCAGCCCCAGCATTTT. As protein: CASSATGFGQPQHF. The chain recombines TRBV19 with TRBJ1-5, with D maybe TRBD1 (6 bases). The CDR3 contains 14 residues. Trimming removed 5 bases at V and 6 bases at J, with 14 bases between. Germline V lookup: CDR1 LNHDA, CDR2 SQIVND (reference sequence).